The present entry profiles one TCR beta chain with its context. These data originate in a study of T cell responses to AZD1222 COVID-19 vaccine. TCRdb's copy holds only in-frame clones and misses some; the assay was immunoSEQ multiplex PCR. The table has about 170,000 clones, around nine tenths seen once. With 3 bases removed from V and 1 base from J, the gap between germline ends came to 10 bases. This CDR3 has 15 amino acids. Looked up from germline, CDR1 is LNHDA and CDR2 is SQIVND (reference sequence). The sequencing here drew on peripheral blood, taken 28 days after the second AZD1222 dose. This receptor was identified in an adult who received the AZD1222 COVID-19 vaccine. The chain recombines TRBV19 with TRBJ1-5, with no clear D. The CDR3 DNA reads as TGTGCCAGTAGTATTCGGGAGGCAAGCAATCAGCCCCAGCATTTT. Its translation is CASSIREASNQPQHF.